The 24 T cell receptor beta chains presented below share a single source sample, sequenced in a study of CD8+CD57+ T cells in acquired aplastic anemia. It was genomic DNA that served as the template for profiling TCR beta VDJ and CDR3. TCRdb re-called the reads with MiXCR, one entry per CDR3 protein. The profile shows about 120,000 distinct CDR3 sequences, over 55% of them singletons. Flow cytometry had shown expanded CD8+CD57+ cells in the patients chosen for sequencing. Input material: sorted CD4+, CD8+, or CD8+CD57+ T cells (not recorded which) from PBMCs. The receptors here all came from a human donor with aplastic anemia.

This clonotype came up many times. The chain couples TRBV4-3 to TRBJ2-5, with TRBD2 matching 12 bases. CDR3 length: 16 amino acids. CDR1 is LGHNA, CDR2 YSLEER, per germline. Trimming cost V 1 base and J 4 bases; bases outside gene matches: 4. The CDR3 loop is CASSQGASGGVETQYF. For the CDR3, the DNA is TGCGCCAGCAGCCAAGGGGCTAGCGGGGGGGTAGAGACCCAGTACTTC.

The V gene is TRBV12-3 or TRBV12-4, the J gene TRBJ2-5; D gene ambiguous. CDR3 length: 13 residues. Trimming pared 7 bases from V and 5 bases from J, leaving 14 bases between. The CDR3 sequence: CASTQSGAETQYF. CDR3 DNA sequence: TGTGCCAGCACTCAATCTGGTGCGGAGACCCAGTACTTC.

This clonotype occurred a few times. This chain joins TRBV29-1 and TRBJ2-1; D may be TRBD1 (5 bases). Trimming removed 3 bases at V and 10 bases at J, with 10 bases between. Per germline, CDR1 SQVTM and CDR2 ANQGSEA. CDR3 length: 11 amino acids. CDR3 sequence reads: CSVESRTEQFF. Here the CDR3 DNA reads TGCAGCGTTGAGAGTAGGACAGAGCAGTTCTTC.

This clonotype appeared many times. The genes are TRBV4-3 and TRBJ2-5; maybe TRBD1 (6 bases). There are 14 residues in the CDR3. V lost 0 bases to trimming and J lost 5 bases, with 10 bases between them. Germline V gene lookup returns CDR1 LGHNA and CDR2 YSLEER. CDR3 nucleotide sequence: TGCGCCAGCAGCCAAGATAACAGGGTTGAGACCCAGTACTTC. Translated, it gives CASSQDNRVETQYF.

CDR3 sequence: CASTPALGMAQHF. For the CDR3, the DNA is TGTGCCAGCACGCCGGCTTTAGGTATGGCCCAGCATTTT. The chain combines TRBV6-1 with TRBJ1-5; D call uncertain. The germline V and J ends were trimmed by 7 bases and 11 bases, with 18 bases remaining between them. The CDR3 totals 13 residues. Germline values: CDR1 MNHNS, CDR2 SASEGT.

This sequence joins TRBV15 and TRBJ2-1; 10 nucleotides agree with TRBD2. The J segment lost 6 bases and the V segment lost 0 bases, leaving 5 bases of the junction unmatched. The V gene's germline CDR1 is LNHNV and CDR2 YYDKDF (reference sequence). CDR3 length: 16 residues. The CDR3 DNA reads as TGTGCCACCAGCAGAGAGGGAACTAGCGGGACCAATGAGCAGTTCTTC. Its protein product is CATSREGTSGTNEQFF. Together with reference TRBV15 and TRBJ2-1, the CDR3 gives the full variable domain: DAMVIQNPRYQVTQFGKPVTLSCSQTLNHNVMYWYQQKSSQAPKLLFHYYDKDFNNEADTPDNFQSRRPNTSFCFLDIRSPGLGDTAMYLCATSREGTSGTNEQFFGPGTRLTVL.

This clonotype showed up just a few times. The rearrangement links TRBV2 to TRBJ2-2, with unresolved D. V dropped 5 bases and J dropped 0 bases, with 13 bases sitting between them. CDR1 and CDR2 from the germline V gene are SNHLY and FYNNEI. This CDR3 has 16 amino acids. As DNA, the CDR3 is TGTGCCAGCAGTCGAGACGACACGTCGAACACCGGGGAGCTGTTTTTT. Its protein is CASSRDDTSNTGELFF. Combining the CDR3 with reference TRBV2 and TRBJ2-2 gives the whole variable domain EPEVTQTPSHQVTQMGQEVILRCVPISNHLYFYWYRQILGQKVEFLVSFYNNEISEKSEIFDDQFSVERPDGSNFTLKIRSTKLEDSAMYFCASSRDDTSNTGELFFGEGSRLTVL.

This chain links TRBV19 with TRBJ1-6; D gene ambiguous. The germline V and J ends were trimmed by 3 bases and 12 bases, with 6 bases remaining between them. The CDR3 contains 11 residues. Germline-derived CDR1 and CDR2 are LNHDA and SQIVND (reference sequence). CDR3 coding DNA: TGTGCCAGTAGTATTAGAGGACCCCTCCACTTT. Protein: CASSIRGPLHF.

V is TRBV10-3 and J is TRBJ2-1; D is undetermined. The germline V gene encodes CDR1 ENHRY and CDR2 SYGVKD. The CDR3 is 13 residues long. With 2 bases removed from V and 5 bases from J, the gap between germline ends came to 7 bases. CDR3 coding DNA: TGTGCCATCAGTGAGCCCGATGACAATGAGCAGTTCTTC. Residues: CAISEPDDNEQFF.

This clonotype was found many times. The CDR3 DNA sequence: TGCAGCGCCGATCCCTTCTTGGAGGGCTACACCTTC. Its protein is CSADPFLEGYTF. The chain joins TRBV29-1 to TRBJ1-2; D is unclear. Per germline, CDR1 SQVTM and CDR2 ANQGSEA. V lost 7 bases and J lost 8, with 17 bases in between. There are 12 residues in the CDR3. The full variable domain, with the rest looked up from reference TRBV29-1 and TRBJ1-2, is SAVISQKPSRDICQRGTSLTIQCQVDSQVTMMFWYRQQPGQSLTLIATANQGSEATYESGFVIDKFPISRPNLTFSTLTVSNMSPEDSSIYLCSADPFLEGYTFGSGTRLTVV.

This chain links TRBV9 with TRBJ2-2; perhaps TRBD1 as D (5 bases). Looked up from germline, CDR1 is SGDLS and CDR2 is YYNGEE. The CDR3 runs 15 residues. The germline V and J ends were trimmed by 3 bases and 7 bases, with 16 bases remaining between them. The CDR3, as DNA: TGTGCCAGCAGCGCCTGGGGCCAGGCGGTCGGGGAGCTGTTTTTT. Protein: CASSAWGQAVGELFF.

This chain joins TRBV7-3 and TRBJ1-5, with D unclear. V dropped 4 bases and J dropped 4 bases, with 17 bases sitting between them. Germline lookup yields CDR1 SGHTA and CDR2 FQGTGA. There are 16 residues in the CDR3. The CDR3 here is CASSSFGFQVNQPQHF. In DNA, the CDR3 is TGTGCCAGCAGCTCATTCGGGTTTCAAGTAAATCAGCCCCAGCATTTT.

This clonotype has more than one count but fewer than ten. The chain has TRBV27 and TRBJ2-3; D gene ambiguous. This CDR3 has 12 amino acids. The V gene's germline CDR1 is MNHEY and CDR2 SMNVEV (reference sequence). V gave up 5 bases and J gave up 4 bases, with 7 bases separating them. CDR3 sequence: CASSHRPDTQYF. The CDR3, as DNA: TGTGCCAGCAGTCATCGTCCAGATACGCAGTATTTT.

This clonotype was recorded a few times. At one end, the junction sequence differs from germline, possibly due to a read error. This chain joins TRBV7-7 and TRBJ2-5; TRBD1 matches 8 bases. CDR3 length: 14 residues. Germline V gene lookup returns CDR1 SSHAT and CDR2 FNYEAQ (reference sequence). The CDR3 protein is CASSFGQGGETQYF. CDR3 bases: TGTGCTAGCAGCTTCGGACAGGGCGGAGAGACCCAGTACTTC.

This clonotype was recorded at least ten times. V gene TRBV7-9 combines with J gene TRBJ2-2; no reliable D call. The germline CDR1 and CDR2 sequences are SEHNR and FQNEAQ (reference sequence). The CDR3 is 13 residues long. V dropped 1 base and J dropped 7 bases, with 7 bases sitting between them. The CDR3 sequence: CASSLDPSGELFF. CDR3 nucleotide sequence: TGTGCCAGCAGCTTAGACCCGAGCGGGGAGCTGTTTTTT.

The chain employs TRBV20-1 and TRBJ2-1, with 15 positions matching TRBD2. The length of the CDR3 is 18 residues. Germline V lookup: CDR1 DFQATT, CDR2 SNEGSKA (reference sequence). Losses at the gene ends were 0 bases for V and 6 bases for J; bases not matched to a gene: 9. This CDR3 is CSARDGLAGGRSINEQFF. The CDR3 DNA reads TGCAGTGCTAGAGATGGACTAGCGGGGGGGCGATCTATCAATGAGCAGTTCTTC.

This clonotype was detected once. This chain uses TRBV2 with TRBJ1-1; D remains ambiguous. The V gene lost 1 base and the J gene lost 7 bases, with 10 bases spanning the gap. Germline V gene lookup returns CDR1 SNHLY and CDR2 FYNNEI. The length of the CDR3 is 13 residues. In DNA, the CDR3 is TGTGCCAGCAGTGAAGTCGGGTTTGATGAAGCTTTCTTT. It is translated as CASSEVGFDEAFF.

The rearrangement links TRBV7-9 to TRBJ1-5; D is undetermined. From germline, CDR1 is SEHNR and CDR2 FQNEAQ (reference sequence). V dropped 4 bases and J dropped 11 bases, with 0 bases sitting between them. The CDR3 has 8 residues. In DNA form, the CDR3 reads TGTGCCAGCAGCTCCCAGCATTTT. Its protein is CASSSQHF.

This clonotype came up a few times. The V and J genes are TRBV7-9 and TRBJ1-1, with D maybe TRBD1 (6 bases). Germline V CDR1 and CDR2: SEHNR, FQNEAQ (reference sequence). V was cut by 6 bases and J by 1 base, with 9 bases left in between. CDR3 size: 13 residues. CDR3 residues: CASRLQGNTEAFF. The CDR3 nucleotides read TGTGCCAGCAGACTACAGGGGAACACTGAAGCTTTCTTT.

This chain joins TRBV20-1 and TRBJ1-4; D gene uncertain. V was trimmed by 5 bases and J by 4 bases, leaving 11 bases between them. Germline V CDR1 and CDR2: DFQATT, SNEGSKA (reference sequence). The CDR3 covers 13 residues. CDR3 protein: CSALDGINEKLFF. CDR3 nucleotide sequence: TGCAGTGCTCTAGACGGTATTAATGAAAAACTGTTTTTT.

The chain employs TRBV20-1 and TRBJ2-3; 7 bases line up with TRBD2. The germline V gene has CDR1 DFQATT and CDR2 SNEGSKA (reference sequence). The CDR3 extends over 15 amino acids. With 0 bases clipped from V and 5 bases from J, the junction kept 8 bases outside the gene matches. CDR3 sequence (DNA): TGCAGTGCTAGAGATAGGGCGGGAGTGTTAGATACGCAGTATTTT. It translates to CSARDRAGVLDTQYF.

The rearrangement joins TRBV10-3 to TRBJ2-3, with 7 bases identical to TRBD2. This CDR3 region has 13 residues. The junction had 3 bases not matched to a gene; V was cut back by 9 bases and J by 0 bases. Per the germline V gene, CDR1 is ENHRY and CDR2 is SYGVKD. The CDR3 nucleotides are TGTGCCATACTAGCGACGAGCACAGATACGCAGTATTTT. This encodes CAILATSTDTQYF.

This clonotype was found once. The junction shows a germline mismatch at one end, possibly a read error. V and J are TRBV5-1 and TRBJ2-3, with a tentative D call TRBD1 (5 bases). Germline assignment: CDR1 SGHRS and CDR2 YFSETQ. The CDR3 is 15 amino acids. CDR3: CASSSAQMSTGTQYF. CDR3 nucleotide sequence: TGCGCCAGCAGCTCAGCACAGATGAGCACAGGTACGCAGTATTTT.

The chain is built from TRBV10-3 and TRBJ1-1; a possible D gene is TRBD1 (6 bases). Trimming removed 7 bases at V and 0 bases at J, with 12 bases between. The CDR3 has 14 amino acids. CDR1 and CDR2 from the germline V gene are ENHRY and SYGVKD. DNA for the CDR3: TGTGCCATCAATGGGGGCGGCATGAACACTGAAGCTTTCTTT. The encoded protein is CAINGGGMNTEAFF.